Listed below are T cell receptor beta chains from one sample, sequenced in a study of blood T cell repertoires in COVID-19. The protocol was immunoSEQ multiplex PCR, while the TCRdb copy is restricted to in-frame clones and leaves out a portion. The sample lists roughly 250,000 clones; about 87% were seen once. The sequencing input was peripheral blood. These receptors were taken from a human donor in a cohort sampled during active COVID-19. Each CDR3 is given with its conserved first and last residue. The order of the fields is clone size, J gene, V gene, D gene, CDR3 protein, CDR3 DNA. A D gene is named only where the DNA matches it firmly. Clone size appears in some rows only: once, few, many, or a class for an expanded clone.

clone size: -; J gene: TRBJ1-5; V gene: TRBV5-1; D gene: TRBD1; CDR3 protein: CASSPGQGNQPQHF; CDR3 DNA: TGCGCCAGCAGCCCCGGACAGGGCAATCAGCCCCAGCATTTT
clone size: -; J gene: TRBJ2-1; V gene: TRBV7-9; D gene: TRBD1; CDR3 protein: CASSLGLGQDPYNEQFF; CDR3 DNA: TGTGCCAGCAGCTTAGGATTAGGACAGGACCCCTACAATGAGCAGTTCTTC
clone size: many; J gene: TRBJ2-7; V gene: TRBV6-8; D gene: TRBD2; CDR3 protein: CASSYRVAGGSPYEQYF; CDR3 DNA: TGTGCCAGCAGTTACAGGGTAGCGGGGGGATCACCCTACGAGCAGTACTTC
clone size: -; J gene: TRBJ2-5; V gene: TRBV6-2/TRBV6-3; D gene: TRBD2; CDR3 protein: CASRPGASGWIETQYF; CDR3 DNA: TGTGCCAGCAGGCCTGGGGCTAGCGGGTGGATAGAGACCCAGTACTTC
clone size: -; J gene: TRBJ2-7; V gene: TRBV5-4; D gene: TRBD2; CDR3 protein: CASSEGEAAGGDEQYF; CDR3 DNA: TGTGCCAGCAGCGAAGGGGAGGCAGCGGGAGGTGACGAGCAGTACTTC
clone size: -; J gene: TRBJ2-7; V gene: TRBV7-9; D gene: TRBD1; CDR3 protein: CASSLTSGTGGDEQYF; CDR3 DNA: TGTGCCAGCAGCTTAACGTCCGGGACAGGGGGCGACGAGCAGTACTTC
clone size: -; J gene: TRBJ1-6; V gene: TRBV7-9; D gene: TRBD1; CDR3 protein: CASSLAGTAESPLHF; CDR3 DNA: TGTGCCAGCAGCTTAGCCGGGACAGCAGAGTCACCCCTCCACTTT
clone size: -; J gene: TRBJ1-2; V gene: TRBV28; D gene: TRBD1; CDR3 protein: CASTQGTGGRGGYTF; CDR3 DNA: TGTGCCAGCACCCAGGGGACAGGGGGGAGGGGAGGCTACACCTTC
clone size: -; J gene: TRBJ1-2; V gene: TRBV12-3/TRBV12-4; D gene: TRBD1; CDR3 protein: CASSGQGRGYTF; CDR3 DNA: TGTGCCAGCAGCGGACAGGGACGCGGCTACACCTTC
clone size: -; J gene: TRBJ1-6; V gene: TRBV4-3; D gene: TRBD1; CDR3 protein: CASSQVGGLGSPLHF; CDR3 DNA: TGCGCCAGCAGCCAAGTAGGGGGCCTGGGTTCACCCCTCCACTTT
clone size: -; J gene: TRBJ1-1; V gene: TRBV28; D gene: TRBD1; CDR3 protein: CASSGNRGRWNTEAFF; CDR3 DNA: TGTGCCAGCAGTGGGAACAGGGGAAGATGGAACACTGAAGCTTTCTTT
clone size: -; J gene: TRBJ2-3; V gene: TRBV28; D gene: TRBD2; CDR3 protein: CASSNSGSKMQYF; CDR3 DNA: TGTGCCAGCAGTAATAGCGGGAGTAAGATGCAGTATTTT
clone size: -; J gene: TRBJ2-5; V gene: TRBV4-2; D gene: -; CDR3 protein: CASSQLGTPGQETQYF; CDR3 DNA: TGTGCCAGCAGCCAACTGGGGACACCAGGCCAAGAGACCCAGTACTTC
clone size: -; J gene: TRBJ2-3; V gene: TRBV7-9; D gene: -; CDR3 protein: CASTGQTSDTQYF; CDR3 DNA: TGTGCCAGCACCGGACAGACCTCAGATACGCAGTATTTT
clone size: -; J gene: TRBJ1-1; V gene: TRBV20-1; D gene: -; CDR3 protein: CSARRPGF; CDR3 DNA: TGCAGTGCTAGACGCCCGGGGTTT
clone size: -; J gene: TRBJ2-7; V gene: TRBV19; D gene: TRBD2; CDR3 protein: CASSTTSGNYEQYF; CDR3 DNA: TGTGCCAGTAGTACGACTAGCGGGAACTACGAGCAGTACTTC
clone size: -; J gene: TRBJ1-6; V gene: TRBV28; D gene: -; CDR3 protein: CASSYRQGLWPLHF; CDR3 DNA: TGTGCCAGCAGCTATCGGCAGGGGCTATGGCCCCTCCACTTT
clone size: many; J gene: TRBJ1-2; V gene: TRBV10-3; D gene: TRBD1; CDR3 protein: CAISSSGQGSYGYTF; CDR3 DNA: TGTGCCATCAGCTCCTCGGGACAGGGAAGCTATGGCTACACCTTC
clone size: -; J gene: TRBJ2-7; V gene: TRBV3-1/TRBV3-2; D gene: -; CDR3 protein: CASSQERLLTSYEQYF; CDR3 DNA: TGTGCCAGCAGCCAAGAACGTCTGCTAACCTCCTACGAGCAGTACTTC
clone size: few; J gene: TRBJ2-3; V gene: TRBV27; D gene: -; CDR3 protein: CASSPPWVASTDTQYF; CDR3 DNA: TGTGCCAGCAGTCCCCCATGGGTAGCTAGCACAGATACGCAGTATTTT